The T cell receptor (beta chain) under discussion was sequenced for a study of shared clonotypes between healthy human individuals. Tens of millions of PBMCs supplied genomic DNA for unsorted samples. Findings and caveats of the study: Sequencing depth was expected to influence donor clonotype sharing. Only blood samples were collected, and tissue repertoires likely differ.

The sequenced material, unsorted PBMC DNA, was run on ten immunoSEQ deep assay plates. The repertoire was sequenced with immunoSEQ multiplex PCR; TCRdb's copy has only in-frame clones and lacks some. The repertoire has hundreds of thousands of clones, about 74% of them found once; the top ten carry approximately 12%. Remarks on this clone: Antigen unknown. A far larger clone is just one base off, so this is likely a read error.

The germline CDR1 and CDR2 sequences are GTSNPN and SVGIG (reference sequence). V lost 4 bases and J lost 4, with 13 bases in between. This CDR3 is built from 13 residues. This clonotype was sampled from a woman aged 40 to 50 in good health. Some clones in this sample may be carry-over from other donors' samples. The rearrangement joins TRBV30 to TRBJ1-1; D call uncertain. The sample comprised PBMCs. CDR3 coding DNA: TGTGCCTGGATATTGCGGCAGAGCACTGAAGCTTTCTTT. Its protein product is CAWILRQSTEAFF.